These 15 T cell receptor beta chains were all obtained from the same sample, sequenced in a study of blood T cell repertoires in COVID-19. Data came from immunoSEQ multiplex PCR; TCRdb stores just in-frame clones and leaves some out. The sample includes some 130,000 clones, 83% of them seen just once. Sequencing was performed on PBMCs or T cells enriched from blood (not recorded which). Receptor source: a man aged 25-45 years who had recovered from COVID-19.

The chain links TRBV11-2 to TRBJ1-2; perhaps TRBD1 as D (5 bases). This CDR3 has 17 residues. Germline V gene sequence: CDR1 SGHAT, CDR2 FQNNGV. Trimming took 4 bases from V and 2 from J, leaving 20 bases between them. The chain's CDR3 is CASSSFPPGRGNYGYTF. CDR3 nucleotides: TGTGCCAGCAGCTCCTTCCCCCCAGGGAGGGGAAACTATGGCTACACCTTC.

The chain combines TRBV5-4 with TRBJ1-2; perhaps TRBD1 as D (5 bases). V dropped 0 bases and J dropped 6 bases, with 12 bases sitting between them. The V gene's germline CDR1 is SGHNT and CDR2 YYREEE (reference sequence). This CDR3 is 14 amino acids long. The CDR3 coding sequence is TGTGCCAGCAGCTTGGTAGGGGATGCCAATGGCTACACCTTC. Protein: CASSLVGDANGYTF.

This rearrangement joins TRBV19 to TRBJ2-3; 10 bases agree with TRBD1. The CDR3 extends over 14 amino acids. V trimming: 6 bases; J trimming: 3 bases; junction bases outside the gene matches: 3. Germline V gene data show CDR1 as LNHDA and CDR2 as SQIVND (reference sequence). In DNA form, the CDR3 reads TGTGCCAGTAGCCTGGGACAGGGGACAGATACGCAGTATTTT. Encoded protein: CASSLGQGTDTQYF.

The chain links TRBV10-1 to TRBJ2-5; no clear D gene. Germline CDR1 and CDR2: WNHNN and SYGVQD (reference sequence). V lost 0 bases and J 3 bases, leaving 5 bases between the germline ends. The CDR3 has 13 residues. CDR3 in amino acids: CASSESPEETQYF. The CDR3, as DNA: TGCGCCAGCAGTGAGTCCCCCGAAGAGACCCAGTACTTC.

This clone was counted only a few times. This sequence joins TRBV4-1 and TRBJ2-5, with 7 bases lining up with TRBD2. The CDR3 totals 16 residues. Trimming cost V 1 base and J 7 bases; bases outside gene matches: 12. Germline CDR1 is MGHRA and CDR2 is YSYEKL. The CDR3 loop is CASSQARSGGGPTQYF. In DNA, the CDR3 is TGCGCCAGCAGCCAAGCCCGTAGTGGCGGGGGACCGACCCAGTACTTC.

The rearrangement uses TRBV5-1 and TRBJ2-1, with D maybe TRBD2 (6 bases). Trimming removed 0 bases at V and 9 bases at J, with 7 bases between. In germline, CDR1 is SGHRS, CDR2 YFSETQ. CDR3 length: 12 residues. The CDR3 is CASSLGDSEQFF. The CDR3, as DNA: TGCGCCAGCAGCTTGGGGGACTCTGAGCAGTTCTTC. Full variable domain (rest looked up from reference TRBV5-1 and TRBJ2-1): KAGVTQTPRYLIKTRGQQVTLSCSPISGHRSVSWYQQTPGQGLQFLFEYFSETQRNKGNFPGRFSGRQFSNSRSEMNVSTLELGDSALYLCASSLGDSEQFFGPGTRLTVL.

The CDR3 region is CASRSGGRETQYF. The CDR3 coding sequence is TGTGCCAGCAGAAGCGGGGGACGAGAGACCCAGTACTTC. The chain joins TRBV5-6 to TRBJ2-5, with TRBD2 matching over 8 bases. There are 13 residues in the CDR3. After removal of 5 bases from V and 4 bases from J, the junction contained 4 bases not matched to a gene. Germline values: CDR1 SGHDT, CDR2 YYEEEE. The complete variable domain, with remaining parts taken from reference TRBV5-6 and TRBJ2-5, reads DAGVTQSPTHLIKTRGQQVTLRCSPKSGHDTVSWYQQALGQGPQFIFQYYEEEERQRGNFPDRFSGHQFPNYSSELNVNALLLGDSALYLCASRSGGRETQYFGPGTRLLVL.

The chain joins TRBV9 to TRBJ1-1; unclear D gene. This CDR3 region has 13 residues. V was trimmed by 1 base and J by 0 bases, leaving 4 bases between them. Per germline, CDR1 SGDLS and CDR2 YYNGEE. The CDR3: CASSVQVNTEAFF. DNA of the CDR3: TGTGCCAGCAGCGTACAGGTGAACACTGAAGCTTTCTTT. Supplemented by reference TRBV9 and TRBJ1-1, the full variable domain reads DSGVTQTPKHLITATGQRVTLRCSPRSGDLSVYWYQQSLDQGLQFLIQYYNGEERAKGNILERFSAQQFPDLHSELNLSSLELGDSALYFCASSVQVNTEAFFGQGTRLTVV.

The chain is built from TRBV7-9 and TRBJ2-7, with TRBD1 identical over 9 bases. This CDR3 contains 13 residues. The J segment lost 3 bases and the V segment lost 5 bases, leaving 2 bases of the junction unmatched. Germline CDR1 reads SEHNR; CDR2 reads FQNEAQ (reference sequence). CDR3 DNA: TGTGCCAGCAGCCCGGGACAGGGCTACGAGCAGTACGTC. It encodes CASSPGQGYEQYV.

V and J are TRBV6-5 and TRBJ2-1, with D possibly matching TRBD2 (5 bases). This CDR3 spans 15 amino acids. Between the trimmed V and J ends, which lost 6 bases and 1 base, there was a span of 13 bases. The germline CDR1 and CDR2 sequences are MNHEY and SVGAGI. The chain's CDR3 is CASRPREGSYNEQFF. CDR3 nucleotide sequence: TGTGCCAGCAGGCCCCGCGAGGGATCCTACAATGAGCAGTTCTTC.

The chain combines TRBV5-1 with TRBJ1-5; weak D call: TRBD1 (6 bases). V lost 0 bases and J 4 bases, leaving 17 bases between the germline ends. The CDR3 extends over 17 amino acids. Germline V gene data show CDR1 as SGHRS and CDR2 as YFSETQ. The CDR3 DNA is TGCGCCAGCAGCTTGGCGCCCGGGGCAGGGGAGAATCAGCCCCAGCATTTT. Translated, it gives CASSLAPGAGENQPQHF.

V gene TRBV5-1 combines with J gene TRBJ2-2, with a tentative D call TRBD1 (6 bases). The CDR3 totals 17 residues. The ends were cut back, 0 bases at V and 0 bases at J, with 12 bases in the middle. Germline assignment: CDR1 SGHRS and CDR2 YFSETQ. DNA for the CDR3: TGCGCCAGCAGCTTGGCCGGCAGGGGACCGAACACCGGGGAGCTGTTTTTT. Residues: CASSLAGRGPNTGELFF.

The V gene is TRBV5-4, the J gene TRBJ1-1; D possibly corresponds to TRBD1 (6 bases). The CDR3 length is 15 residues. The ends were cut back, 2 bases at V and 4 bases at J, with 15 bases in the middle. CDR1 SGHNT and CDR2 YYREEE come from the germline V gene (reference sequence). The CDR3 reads CASSFYRARGTEAFF. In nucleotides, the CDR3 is TGTGCCAGCAGCTTTTACAGGGCTAGGGGCACTGAAGCTTTCTTT.

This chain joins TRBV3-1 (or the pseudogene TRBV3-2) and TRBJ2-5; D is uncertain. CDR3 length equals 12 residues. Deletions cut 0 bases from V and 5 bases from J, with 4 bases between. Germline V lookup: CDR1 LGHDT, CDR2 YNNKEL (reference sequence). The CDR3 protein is CASSQDLETQYF. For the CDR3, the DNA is TGTGCCAGCAGCCAAGACCTTGAGACCCAGTACTTC.

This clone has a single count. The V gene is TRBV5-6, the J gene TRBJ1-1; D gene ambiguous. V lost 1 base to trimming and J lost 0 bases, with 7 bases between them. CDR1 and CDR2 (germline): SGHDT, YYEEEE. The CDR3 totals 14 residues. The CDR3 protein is CASSLWRVNTEAFF. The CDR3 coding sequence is TGTGCCAGCAGCTTGTGGCGGGTGAACACTGAAGCTTTCTTT.